These 8 T cell receptor beta chains were sequenced from one sample in a study of shared clonotypes between healthy human individuals (dated by TCRdb to about 2020). CD8 naive samples were obtained by positive selection for CCR7 among CD45RO-negative cells, yielding a CD45RA+CCR7+ population from which TemRA cells were excluded. The method was the immunoSEQ multiplex PCR assay. This immuneACCESS table, as held by TCRdb, lists in-frame sequences with V and J called but not all clones. Of the missing ones, under half trace to an unresolved V gene in checked studies; the others have no known cause. The sample contains about 2,200,000 clones, approximately 94% of them found a single time. The biggest ten clones account for roughly 1.7% of the sample. The sequenced sample consisted of naive CD8+ T cells from PBMCs. This sample's cell subset or site label indicates: CD45RA+CCR7+. Every receptor here comes from a man aged 18 to 29 in good health. Some clones in this sample may be carry-over from other donors' samples.

The chain recombines TRBV5-4 with TRBJ2-7; tentative D call: TRBD1 (5 bases). V lost 0 bases and J 2 bases, leaving 12 bases between the germline ends. Looked up from germline, CDR1 is SGHNT and CDR2 is YYREEE (reference sequence). This CDR3 is 15 amino acids long. CDR3 in DNA: TGTGCCAGCAGCTTGGGATGGGGCAGTACCTACGAGCAGTACTTC. It encodes CASSLGWGSTYEQYF.

The rearrangement joins TRBV27 to TRBJ1-1; D gene ambiguous. CDR1 is MNHEY, CDR2 SMNVEV, per germline (reference sequence). V lost 6 bases and J 1 base, leaving 9 bases between the germline ends. The CDR3 loop spans 13 amino acids. The chain's CDR3 is CASRTFGNTEAFF. Here the CDR3 DNA reads TGTGCCAGCAGGACTTTTGGGAACACTGAAGCTTTCTTT.

This chain joins TRBV9 and TRBJ1-2; 8 bases are a match to TRBD1. The CDR3 runs to 17 residues. Looked up from germline, CDR1 is SGDLS and CDR2 is YYNGEE. Trimming took 3 bases from V and 2 from J; bases not matched to a gene: 12. The CDR3 nucleotides read TGTGCCAGCAGCGACCTGGGACAGGCCCATCCAAACTATGGCTACACCTTC. Protein product: CASSDLGQAHPNYGYTF.

Points on this clone: Within the sample, other DNA sequences also encode this same CDR3. The chain joins TRBV27 to TRBJ1-3; TRBD1 matches 8 bases. J lost 4 bases, V lost 4 bases, and 0 bases had no gene match. The length of the CDR3 is 13 residues. Germline V gene data show CDR1 as MNHEY and CDR2 as SMNVEV (reference sequence). The CDR3 spells CASSWDRGNTIYF. The DNA for the CDR3 is TGTGCCAGCAGTTGGGACAGGGGAAACACCATATATTTT.

This sequence joins TRBV6-5 and TRBJ2-7; 7 bases are a match to TRBD1. V lost 2 bases to trimming and J lost 6 bases; unmatched junction nucleotides: 7. CDR1 is MNHEY, CDR2 SVGAGI, per germline. This CDR3 spans 14 amino acids. The CDR3 spells CASSYGQAFSEQYF. The CDR3 nucleotides read TGTGCCAGCAGTTACGGACAGGCCTTCTCCGAGCAGTACTTC.

For this clone: Other DNA sequences in the sample encode the same CDR3. The CDR3 region is CATSRGRGFYEQYF. The CDR3 coding sequence is TGTGCCACCAGCAGGGGAAGGGGGTTCTACGAGCAGTACTTC. This sequence joins TRBV15 and TRBJ2-7; weak D call: TRBD1 (6 bases). V lost 3 bases and J 3 bases, leaving 12 bases between the germline ends. CDR1 is LNHNV and CDR2 is YYDKDF in the germline V gene (reference sequence). CDR3 size: 14 residues.

The rearrangement uses TRBV11-3 and TRBJ2-3; a weak D match, TRBD2 (5 bases). CDR3 length equals 14 residues. Germline V CDR1 and CDR2: SGHNT, YENEEA. V was cut by 0 bases and J by 4 bases, with 8 bases left in between. CDR3 sequence (DNA): TGTGCCAGCAGCTTAGAACTAGATTCAGATACGCAGTATTTT. This translates into CASSLELDSDTQYF.

The chain links TRBV5-6 to TRBJ1-6; 8 bases fit TRBD1. The J segment lost 9 bases and the V segment lost 2 bases, leaving 7 bases of the junction unmatched. This CDR3 comprises 15 residues. Germline CDR1 and CDR2: SGHDT and YYEEEE. The CDR3 loop reads CASSFGTGGFSPLHF. CDR3 bases: TGTGCCAGCAGCTTCGGGACAGGCGGTTTTTCACCCCTCCACTTT.